The 21 T cell receptor beta chains in this list originate from one sample, sequenced in a study of molecular identifiers for immune sequencing clone quantification. TCRdb reprocessed the PCR reads with MiXCR, giving one entry per CDR3 protein. Of some 40,000 distinct CDR3 sequences detected, under 20% appear once; the ten largest clones hold 7% to 9%. Sequencing was performed on naive CD8+ T cells from blood, with Jurkat cell RNA spiked in. Described subset: FACS-sorted CD8+CD4-CCR7+CD45RA+ naive T cells. These receptor sequences come from a human donor in good health. Some libraries in this study had Jurkat cell RNA spiked in.

This clonotype was found many times. The chain couples TRBV3-1 to TRBJ1-1; TRBD1 might be the D (6 bases). This CDR3 has 12 amino acids. V was pared by 3 bases and J by 8 bases, with 10 bases between. Germline V gives CDR1 LGHDT, CDR2 YNNKEL (reference sequence). The CDR3 region is CASSHLDREAFF. The CDR3 nucleotides read TGTGCCAGCAGCCACCTGGACAGAGAAGCTTTCTTT.

The rearrangement uses TRBV7-2 and TRBJ2-1; D gene unclear. CDR1 is SGHTA, CDR2 FQGNSA, per germline. V was pared by 1 base and J by 0 bases, with 16 bases between. The CDR3 contains 18 residues. The CDR3 DNA follows: TGTGCCAGCAGCTTAGGGCTTGGTCGCGGAGTCTCCTACAATGAGCAGTTCTTC. Amino acids: CASSLGLGRGVSYNEQFF.

Of note for this clonotype: A much larger clone lies a single base off, so this may be a read error. The rearrangement uses TRBV4-3 and TRBJ2-7; D call uncertain. The CDR3 is 16 amino acids. The germline CDR1 and CDR2 sequences are LGHNA and YSLEER. CDR3 sequence (DNA): TGCGCCGGCAGCCCAGACTGGCAAGCTAGATCCTACGAGCAGTACTTC. It codes for CAGSPDWQARSYEQYF.

The V call is TRBV4-3, the J call TRBJ2-7; no clear D gene. Trimming removed 4 bases from V and 2 bases from J, with 9 bases in between. The CDR3 extends over 13 amino acids. The germline V gene encodes CDR1 LGHNA and CDR2 YSLEER. The DNA for the CDR3 is TGCGCCAGCAGCCGTACAGTGACCTACGAGCAGTACTTC. It yields the protein CASSRTVTYEQYF.

This clonotype has ten or more counts. The V and J genes are TRBV24-1 and TRBJ2-1, with 7 bases fitting TRBD1. V was clipped by 2 bases and J by 10 bases; unmatched bases: 16. Germline-derived CDR1 and CDR2 are KGHDR and SFDVKD. The CDR3 is made up of 17 amino acids. This CDR3 is CATSDSTGLNAPQEQFF. The CDR3 DNA reads TGTGCCACCAGTGATTCGACAGGGCTCAACGCCCCTCAGGAGCAGTTCTTC.

The table lists this clonotype with a few counts. The V call is TRBV7-3, the J call TRBJ2-2; D gene unclear. The V end lost 5 bases, the J end lost 3 bases, and 4 bases lay between the germline ends. The CDR3 spans 12 residues. The germline V gene encodes CDR1 SGHTA and CDR2 FQGTGA. The CDR3 sequence: CASSTDTGELFF. The CDR3 DNA is TGTGCCAGCAGCACTGACACCGGGGAGCTGTTTTTT.

This clonotype was recorded at least ten times. The chain combines TRBV28 with TRBJ2-1; TRBD2 might be the D (6 bases). V was shortened by 5 bases and J by 8 bases, with 19 bases between the two germline ends. CDR3 length equals 15 residues. Germline CDR1 MDHEN, CDR2 SYDVKM. CDR3: CASSLYMGGSDEQFF. The CDR3 DNA sequence: TGTGCCAGCAGTCTCTATATGGGAGGTTCGGATGAGCAGTTCTTC. Using reference TRBV28 and TRBJ2-1 for the parts outside the CDR3, the full variable domain is DVKVTQSSRYLVKRTGEKVFLECVQDMDHENMFWYRQDPGLGLRLIYFSYDVKMKEKGDIPEGYSVSREKKERFSLILESASTNQTSMYLCASSLYMGGSDEQFFGPGTRLTVL.

This clonotype appeared many times. The V gene is TRBV11-2, the J gene TRBJ2-7; 11 nucleotides match TRBD1. Germline V gene data show CDR1 as SGHAT and CDR2 as FQNNGV. The ends lost 7 bases at V and 5 bases at J; junction bases unmatched: 10. CDR3 size: 15 residues. CDR3 residues: CASTKPGQGGHEQYF. In nucleotides, the CDR3 is TGTGCCAGCACTAAACCGGGACAGGGGGGCCACGAGCAGTACTTC.

In this sample, this clonotype turned up many times. The CDR3 spells CASQDREFGYTF. In DNA, the CDR3 is TGTGCCAGCCAGGACAGGGAGTTTGGCTACACCTTC. The gene calls are TRBV12-3 or TRBV12-4 and TRBJ1-2, with 8 bases identical to TRBD1. The CDR3 spans 12 residues. The trim removed 8 bases at V and 7 bases at J, leaving 6 bases unmatched.

In its sample, this clonotype was seen many times. The chain employs TRBV28 and TRBJ2-7, with D possibly matching TRBD1 (5 bases). The germline CDR1 and CDR2 sequences are MDHEN and SYDVKM. V was trimmed by 5 bases and J by 0 bases, leaving 20 bases between them. The CDR3 is 17 amino acids. CDR3 region: CASSPTTGYQGSYEQYF. CDR3 nucleotide sequence: TGTGCCAGCAGTCCAACCACTGGCTACCAGGGCTCCTACGAGCAGTACTTC.

The chain has TRBV7-9 and TRBJ2-4; D unresolved. The germline V gene encodes CDR1 SEHNR and CDR2 FQNEAQ (reference sequence). Between the trimmed V and J ends, which lost 2 bases and 0 bases, there was a span of 8 bases. The CDR3 is 15 amino acids. CDR3 amino acids: CASSLHSEAKNIQYF. The CDR3 bases are TGTGCCAGCAGCTTACACTCAGAAGCCAAAAACATTCAGTACTTC. The complete variable domain, with remaining parts taken from reference TRBV7-9 and TRBJ2-4, reads DTGVSQNPRHKITKRGQNVTFRCDPISEHNRLYWYRQTLGQGPEFLTYFQNEAQLEKSRLLSDRFSAERPKGSFSTLEIQRTEQGDSAMYLCASSLHSEAKNIQYFGAGTRLSVL.

This clonotype occurred many times. This chain links TRBV7-3 with TRBJ1-1, with 9 bases identical to TRBD1. The CDR3 runs 14 residues. Losses at the gene ends were 3 bases for V and 1 base for J; bases not matched to a gene: 0. Germline-derived CDR1 and CDR2 are SGHTA and FQGTGA. The CDR3 coding sequence is TGTGCCAGCAGCTTGACAGGGGGGAACACTGAAGCTTTCTTT. As protein: CASSLTGGNTEAFF.

Ten or more counts support this clonotype. The rearrangement joins TRBV11-2 to TRBJ2-2, with 12 bases matching TRBD2. Germline-derived CDR1 and CDR2 are SGHAT and FQNNGV. This CDR3 has 17 residues. V lost 3 bases and J lost 4; bases outside the gene matches: 6. The CDR3 coding sequence is TGTGCCAGCAGCTTGGGTCGACTAGCGGGAGTCACCGGGGAGCTGTTTTTT. Residues: CASSLGRLAGVTGELFF.

There are many counts of this clonotype. The chain employs TRBV6-6 and TRBJ2-7; D gene uncertain. V was shortened by 4 bases and J by 4 bases, with 8 bases between the two germline ends. Looked up from germline, CDR1 is MNHNY and CDR2 is SVGAGI (reference sequence). The CDR3 length is 12 residues. CDR3 protein: CASSSVRYEQYF. Written as DNA, the CDR3 is TGTGCCAGCAGTTCCGTAAGGTACGAGCAGTACTTC.

The J gene is TRBJ2-3, the V gene TRBV29-1, with 11 bases aligning to TRBD2. V shed 4 bases and J 6 bases; nucleotides not matched to a gene: 15. The CDR3 has 17 residues. Germline V gene data show CDR1 as SQVTM and CDR2 as ANQGSEA. The CDR3 sequence is CSVAGTRDLAGGDTQYF. The CDR3 DNA reads TGCAGCGTTGCGGGAACCAGGGACTTAGCGGGAGGGGATACGCAGTATTTT.

The chain carries TRBV7-2 and TRBJ2-2; D gene unclear. CDR3 length equals 15 residues. V shed 0 bases and J shed 5 bases, with 10 bases lying between them. Germline loops: CDR1 SGHTA, CDR2 FQGNSA. The CDR3 DNA follows: TGTGCCAGCAGCTTAGCTCCCACTGCGACCGGGGAGCTGTTTTTT. Its protein product is CASSLAPTATGELFF.

This clonotype occurred a few times. V and J are TRBV3-1 and TRBJ2-3, with 9 bases matching TRBD2. The V gene end was trimmed by 6 bases and the J gene end by 4 bases; junction bases not matched to a gene: 8. This CDR3 has 15 residues. The germline V gene has CDR1 LGHDT and CDR2 YNNKEL (reference sequence). The CDR3 bases are TGTGCCAGCAGGACTAGCGGAGGGGGCGCAGATACGCAGTATTTT. Translation gives CASRTSGGGADTQYF.

Concerning this clonotype: One end of the junction does not line up with germline, which may come from a read error. The genes are TRBV9 and TRBJ2-3, with 8 bases identical to TRBD2. Germline CDR1 reads SGDLS; CDR2 reads YYNGEE. This CDR3 contains 13 residues. The chain's CDR3 is CASGSGSTDTRYF. The CDR3 nucleotides read TGTGCCAGCGGGAGCGGGAGTACAGATACGCGGTATTTT.

The genes are TRBV4-1 and TRBJ2-2; perhaps TRBD2 as D (6 bases). V gave up 4 bases and J gave up 4 bases, with 13 bases separating them. Germline assignment: CDR1 MGHRA and CDR2 YSYEKL. The CDR3 has 15 amino acids. The CDR3 region is CASSPGGPRTGELFF. The CDR3 nucleotides are TGCGCCAGCAGCCCTGGAGGGCCGCGCACCGGGGAGCTGTTTTTT.

The genes are TRBV12-5 and TRBJ2-5; 8 positions agree with TRBD1. The length of the CDR3 is 13 residues. Germline CDR1 and CDR2: LGHNT and FRNRAP. J gave up 5 bases and V 5 bases, and 4 bases lay outside the gene matches. The CDR3 protein is CASGAGGGETQYF. As DNA, the CDR3 is TGTGCTAGTGGTGCAGGGGGCGGTGAGACCCAGTACTTC.

This clonotype was counted many times. The J gene is TRBJ1-2, the V gene TRBV9; possible D gene TRBD1, 6 bases. Germline V CDR1 and CDR2: SGDLS, YYNGEE. The CDR3 covers 15 residues. V lost 3 bases and J lost 3, with 15 bases in between. CDR3 region: CASSDPQGFHYGYTF. As DNA, the CDR3 is TGTGCCAGCAGCGACCCGCAGGGGTTTCACTATGGCTACACCTTC.